The rows below give T cell receptor beta chains drawn from one sample of a study of cytomegalovirus exposure and HLA in healthy donors. This table comes from immunoSEQ multiplex PCR, and its TCRdb copy is limited to in-frame clones, with some not included. The profile shows 75,000 or so clones, about 70% of them singletons. Sequenced sample: PBMCs. Receptor source: a woman aged 30 to 39 in good health and CMV-seropositive. Each CDR3 is given without its conserved first and last residue.

V,J,CDR3
TRBV4-2,TRBJ2-7,ASSQEASGTYEQY
TRBV5-4,TRBJ2-1,ASSLEERRSLSYNEQF
TRBV14,TRBJ2-7,ASSQALLGGSFVYEQY
TRBV29-1,TRBJ2-1,SVDGLGFDNEQF
TRBV10-3,TRBJ1-5,AISGQYNQPQH
TRBV29-1,TRBJ2-7,SVEDLTGSSYEQY
TRBV6-1,TRBJ1-5,ASGGDYYSNQPQH
TRBV6-6,TRBJ2-7,ASAGSYEQY
TRBV6-6,TRBJ1-2,ASSWTGDYGYT
TRBV4-2,TRBJ1-2,ASSHPDRNGYT